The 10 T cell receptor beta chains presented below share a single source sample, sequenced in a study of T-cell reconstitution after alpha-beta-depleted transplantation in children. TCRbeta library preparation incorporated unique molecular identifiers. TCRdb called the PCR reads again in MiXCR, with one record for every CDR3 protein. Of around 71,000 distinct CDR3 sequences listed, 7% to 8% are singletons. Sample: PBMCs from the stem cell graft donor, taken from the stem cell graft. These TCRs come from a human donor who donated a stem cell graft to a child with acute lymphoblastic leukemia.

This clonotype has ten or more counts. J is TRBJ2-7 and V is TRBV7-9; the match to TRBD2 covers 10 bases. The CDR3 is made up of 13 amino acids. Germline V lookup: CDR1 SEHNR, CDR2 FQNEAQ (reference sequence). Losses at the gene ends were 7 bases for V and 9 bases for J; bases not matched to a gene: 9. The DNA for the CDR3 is TGTGCCAGCACCACACTAGCGGGGTTTGGGCAGTACTTC. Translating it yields CASTTLAGFGQYF.

Here the CDR3 DNA reads TGTGCCAGCACCAAACCCGGGGGGCATGAAGCTTTCTTT. It encodes CASTKPGGHEAFF. The rearrangement links TRBV12-3 or TRBV12-4 to TRBJ1-1, with D perhaps matching TRBD1 (6 bases). V was clipped by 7 bases and J by 7 bases, with 16 bases between them. The CDR3 contains 13 residues.

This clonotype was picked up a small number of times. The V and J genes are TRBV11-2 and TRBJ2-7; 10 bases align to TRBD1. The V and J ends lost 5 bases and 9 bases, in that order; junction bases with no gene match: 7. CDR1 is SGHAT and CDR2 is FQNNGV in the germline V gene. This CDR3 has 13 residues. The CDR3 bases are TGTGCCAGCAGCGTGGGACAGGGGAGCGGGCAGTACTTC. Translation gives CASSVGQGSGQYF.

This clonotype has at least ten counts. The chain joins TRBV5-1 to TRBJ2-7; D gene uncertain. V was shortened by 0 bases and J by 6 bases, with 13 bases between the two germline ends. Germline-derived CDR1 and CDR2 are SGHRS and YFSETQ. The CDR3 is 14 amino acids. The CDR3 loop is CASSLEVLSGEQYF. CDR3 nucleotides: TGCGCCAGCAGCTTGGAGGTCCTCTCGGGCGAGCAGTACTTC.

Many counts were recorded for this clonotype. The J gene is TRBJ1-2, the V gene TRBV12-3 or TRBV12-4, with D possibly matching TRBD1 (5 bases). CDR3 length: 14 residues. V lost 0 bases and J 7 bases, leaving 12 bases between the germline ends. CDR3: CASSLAQGLGGYTF. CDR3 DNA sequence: TGTGCCAGCAGTTTAGCTCAGGGTTTGGGTGGCTACACCTTC.

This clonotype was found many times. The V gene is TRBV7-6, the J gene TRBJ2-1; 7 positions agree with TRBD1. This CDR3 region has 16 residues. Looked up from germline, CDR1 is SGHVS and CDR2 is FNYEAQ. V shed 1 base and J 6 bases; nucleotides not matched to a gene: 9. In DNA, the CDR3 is TGTGCCAGCAGCTTAGATCGGACAGGCGGGTCCAATGAGCAGTTCTTC. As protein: CASSLDRTGGSNEQFF.

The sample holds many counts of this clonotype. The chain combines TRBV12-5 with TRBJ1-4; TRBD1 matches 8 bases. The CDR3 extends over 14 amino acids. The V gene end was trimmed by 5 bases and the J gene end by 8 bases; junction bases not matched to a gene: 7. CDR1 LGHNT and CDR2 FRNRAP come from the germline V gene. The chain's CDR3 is CASGIDRGQEKLFF. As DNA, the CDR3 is TGTGCTAGTGGTATAGACAGGGGACAGGAAAAACTGTTTTTT.

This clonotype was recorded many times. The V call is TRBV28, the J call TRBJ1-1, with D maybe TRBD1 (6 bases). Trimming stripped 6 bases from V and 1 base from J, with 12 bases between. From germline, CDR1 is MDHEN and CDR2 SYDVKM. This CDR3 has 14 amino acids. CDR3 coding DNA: TGTGCCAGCAGAGCAACAGGGCCGAACACTGAAGCTTTCTTT. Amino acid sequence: CASRATGPNTEAFF.

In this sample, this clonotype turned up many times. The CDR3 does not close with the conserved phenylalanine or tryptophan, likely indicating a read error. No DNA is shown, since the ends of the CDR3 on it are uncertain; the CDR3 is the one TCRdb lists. This CDR3 reads CASSQPPY. The chain is built from TRBV3-1 and TRBJ2-2; the D call in the table, TRBD1, was not verified against the DNA. The CDR3 length is 8 residues, termini included. Per germline, CDR1 LGHDT and CDR2 YNNKEL (reference sequence).

DNA of the CDR3: TGTGCCAGCAGCTTATCGTTTGCGGGACAGGGTTCCCACGAGCAGTACTTC. Protein: CASSLSFAGQGSHEQYF. This chain uses TRBV7-6 with TRBJ2-7; 9 bases align to TRBD1. Germline V gene sequence: CDR1 SGHVS, CDR2 FNYEAQ. The ends lost 2 bases at V and 5 bases at J; junction bases unmatched: 13. The CDR3 spans 17 residues.